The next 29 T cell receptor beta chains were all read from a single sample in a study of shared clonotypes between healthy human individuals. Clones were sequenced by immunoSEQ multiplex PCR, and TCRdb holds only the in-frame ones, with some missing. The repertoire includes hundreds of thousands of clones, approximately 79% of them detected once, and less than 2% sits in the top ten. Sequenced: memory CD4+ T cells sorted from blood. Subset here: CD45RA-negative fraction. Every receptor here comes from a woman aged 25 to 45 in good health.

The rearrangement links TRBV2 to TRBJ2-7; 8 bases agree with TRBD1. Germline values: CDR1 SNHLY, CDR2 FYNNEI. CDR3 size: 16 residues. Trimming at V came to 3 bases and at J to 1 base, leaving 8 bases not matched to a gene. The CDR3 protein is CASSENGQGASYEQYF. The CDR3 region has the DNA TGTGCCAGCAGTGAGAACGGACAGGGTGCATCCTACGAGCAGTACTTC.

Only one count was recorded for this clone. CDR3 in DNA: TGCGCCAGCGCCCAGACGGCAACTAATGAAAAACTGTTTTTT. The encoded protein is CASAQTATNEKLFF. The chain uses TRBV5-1 and TRBJ1-4; D ambiguous. This CDR3 has 14 residues. Trimming pared 7 bases from V and 0 bases from J, leaving 10 bases between. From germline, CDR1 is SGHRS and CDR2 YFSETQ.

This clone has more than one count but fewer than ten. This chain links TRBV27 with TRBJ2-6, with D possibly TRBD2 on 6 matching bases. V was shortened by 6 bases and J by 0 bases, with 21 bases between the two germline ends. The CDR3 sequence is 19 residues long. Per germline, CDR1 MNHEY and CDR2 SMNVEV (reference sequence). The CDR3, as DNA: TGTGCCAGCAGCCAACGGGGGAGCGGCAGCTACTCTGGGGCCAACGTCCTGACTTTC. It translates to CASSQRGSGSYSGANVLTF.

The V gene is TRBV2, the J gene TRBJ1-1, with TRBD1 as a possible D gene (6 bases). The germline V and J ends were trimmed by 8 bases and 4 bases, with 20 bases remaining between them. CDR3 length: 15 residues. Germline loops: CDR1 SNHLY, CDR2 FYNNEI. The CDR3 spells CASRQGNVVGTEAFF. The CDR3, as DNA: TGTGCCAGCCGTCAGGGGAATGTCGTGGGCACTGAAGCTTTCTTT. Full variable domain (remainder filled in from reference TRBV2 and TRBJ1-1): EPEVTQTPSHQVTQMGQEVILRCVPISNHLYFYWYRQILGQKVEFLVSFYNNEISEKSEIFDDQFSVERPDGSNFTLKIRSTKLEDSAMYFCASRQGNVVGTEAFFGQGTRLTVV.

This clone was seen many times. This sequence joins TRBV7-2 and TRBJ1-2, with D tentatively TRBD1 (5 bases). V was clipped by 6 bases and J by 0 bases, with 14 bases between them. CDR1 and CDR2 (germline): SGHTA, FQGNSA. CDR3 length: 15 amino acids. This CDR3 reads CASRLGPTTNYGYTF. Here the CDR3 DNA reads TGTGCCAGCAGACTGGGACCGACCACTAACTATGGCTACACCTTC.

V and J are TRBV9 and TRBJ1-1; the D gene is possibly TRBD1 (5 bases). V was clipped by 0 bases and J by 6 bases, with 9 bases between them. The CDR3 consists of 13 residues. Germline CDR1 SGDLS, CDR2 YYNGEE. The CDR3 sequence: CASSVGGSSEAFF. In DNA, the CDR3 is TGTGCCAGCAGCGTAGGGGGCAGTTCTGAAGCTTTCTTT.

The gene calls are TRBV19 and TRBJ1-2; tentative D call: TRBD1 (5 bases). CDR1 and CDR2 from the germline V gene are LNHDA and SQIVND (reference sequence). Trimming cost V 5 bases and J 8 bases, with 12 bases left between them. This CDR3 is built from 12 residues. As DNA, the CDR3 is TGTGCCAGTAGTTGGTCGGGGCCCGGCTACACCTTC. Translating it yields CASSWSGPGYTF.

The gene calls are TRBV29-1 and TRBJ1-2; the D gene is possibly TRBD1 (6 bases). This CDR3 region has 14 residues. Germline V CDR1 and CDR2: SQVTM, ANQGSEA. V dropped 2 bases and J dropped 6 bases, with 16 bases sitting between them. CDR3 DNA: TGCAGCGTTGAAAGGCCCCCGGGGGGGCATGGCTACACCTTC. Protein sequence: CSVERPPGGHGYTF.

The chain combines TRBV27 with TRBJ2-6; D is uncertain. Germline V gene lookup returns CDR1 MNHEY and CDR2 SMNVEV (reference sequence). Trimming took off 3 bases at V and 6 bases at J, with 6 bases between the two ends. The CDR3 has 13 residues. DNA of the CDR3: TGTGCCAGCAGTTTTAACGAGGCCAACGTCCTGACTTTC. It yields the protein CASSFNEANVLTF. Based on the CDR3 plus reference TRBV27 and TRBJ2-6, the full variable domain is EAQVTQNPRYLITVTGKKLTVTCSQNMNHEYMSWYRQDPGLGLRQIYYSMNVEVTDKGDVPEGYKVSRKEKRNFPLILESPSPNQTSLYFCASSFNEANVLTFGAGSRLTVL.

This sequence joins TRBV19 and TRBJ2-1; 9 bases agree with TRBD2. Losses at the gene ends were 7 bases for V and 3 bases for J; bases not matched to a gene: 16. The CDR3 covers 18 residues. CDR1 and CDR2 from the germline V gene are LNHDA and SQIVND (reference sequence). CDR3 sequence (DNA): TGTGCCAGTATGGAATCTGGTAGCGGGAGATCTTACTACAATGAGCAGTTCTTC. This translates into CASMESGSGRSYYNEQFF.

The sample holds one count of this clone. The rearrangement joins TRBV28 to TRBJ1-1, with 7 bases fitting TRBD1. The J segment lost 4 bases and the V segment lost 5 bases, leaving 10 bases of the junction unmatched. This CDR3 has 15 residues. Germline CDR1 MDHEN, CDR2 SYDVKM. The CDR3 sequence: CASSQGGEVGTEAFF. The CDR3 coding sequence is TGTGCCAGCAGTCAAGGGGGCGAGGTGGGCACTGAAGCTTTCTTT.

As DNA, the CDR3 is TGCGCCAGCAGCTTGGGACAGGGAACTGGAAACACCATATATTTT. It is translated as CASSLGQGTGNTIYF. The J gene is TRBJ1-3, the V gene TRBV5-1; 7 positions agree with TRBD1. The CDR3 has 15 amino acids. Germline-derived CDR1 and CDR2 are SGHRS and YFSETQ. Trimming cost V 0 bases and J 2 bases; bases outside gene matches: 2.

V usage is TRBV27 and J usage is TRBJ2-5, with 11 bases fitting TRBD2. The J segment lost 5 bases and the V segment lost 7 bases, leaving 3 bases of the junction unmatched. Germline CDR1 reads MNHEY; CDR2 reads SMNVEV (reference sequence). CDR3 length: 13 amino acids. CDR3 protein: CASTTSGKETQYF. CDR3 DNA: TGTGCCAGCACGACTAGCGGGAAGGAGACCCAGTACTTC.

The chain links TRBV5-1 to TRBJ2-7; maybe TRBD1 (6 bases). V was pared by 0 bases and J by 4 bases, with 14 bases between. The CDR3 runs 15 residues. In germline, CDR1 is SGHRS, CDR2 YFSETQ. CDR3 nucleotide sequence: TGCGCCAGCAGCTTGGTTGATGTACAGGGTTACGAGCAGTACTTC. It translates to CASSLVDVQGYEQYF.

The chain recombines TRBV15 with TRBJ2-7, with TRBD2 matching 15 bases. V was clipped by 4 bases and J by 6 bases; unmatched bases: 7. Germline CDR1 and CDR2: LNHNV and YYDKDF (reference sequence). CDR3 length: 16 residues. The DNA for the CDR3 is TGTGCCACCAGCACTTGGACTAGCGGGAGGGTCGGCGAGCAGTACTTC. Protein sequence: CATSTWTSGRVGEQYF.

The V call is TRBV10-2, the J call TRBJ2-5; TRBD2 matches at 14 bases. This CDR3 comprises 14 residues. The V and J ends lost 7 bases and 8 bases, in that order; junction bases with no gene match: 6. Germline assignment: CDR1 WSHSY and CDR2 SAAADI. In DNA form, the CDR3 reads TGCGCCAGCAAGACTAGCGGGAGGGAAGGAACCCAGTACTTC. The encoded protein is CASKTSGREGTQYF.

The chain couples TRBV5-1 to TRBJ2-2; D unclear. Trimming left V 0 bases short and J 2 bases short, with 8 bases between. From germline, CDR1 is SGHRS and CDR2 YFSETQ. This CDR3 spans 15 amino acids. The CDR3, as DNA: TGCGCCAGCAGCTTGGACAAGCCAAACACCGGGGAGCTGTTTTTT. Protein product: CASSLDKPNTGELFF.

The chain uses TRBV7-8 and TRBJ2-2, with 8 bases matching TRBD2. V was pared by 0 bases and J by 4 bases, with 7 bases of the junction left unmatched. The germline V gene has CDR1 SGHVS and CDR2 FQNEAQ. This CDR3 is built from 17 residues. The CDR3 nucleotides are TGTGCCAGCAGCTTAGCTGACAGGCTAGCGGGCACCGGGGAGCTGTTTTTT. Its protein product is CASSLADRLAGTGELFF.

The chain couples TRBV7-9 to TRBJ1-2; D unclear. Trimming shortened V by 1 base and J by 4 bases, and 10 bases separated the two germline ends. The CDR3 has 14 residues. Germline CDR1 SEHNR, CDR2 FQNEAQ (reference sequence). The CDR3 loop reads CASSLGAVFYGYTF. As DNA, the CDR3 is TGTGCCAGCAGCTTAGGAGCAGTATTCTATGGCTACACCTTC. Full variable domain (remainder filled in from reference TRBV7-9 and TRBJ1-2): DTGVSQNPRHKITKRGQNVTFRCDPISEHNRLYWYRQTLGQGPEFLTYFQNEAQLEKSRLLSDRFSAERPKGSFSTLEIQRTEQGDSAMYLCASSLGAVFYGYTFGSGTRLTVV.

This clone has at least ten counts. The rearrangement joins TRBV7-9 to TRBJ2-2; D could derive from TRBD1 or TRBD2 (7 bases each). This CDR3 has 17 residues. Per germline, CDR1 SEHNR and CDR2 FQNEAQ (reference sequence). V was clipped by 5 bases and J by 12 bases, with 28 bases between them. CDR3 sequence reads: CASSHAGDSRAPGKLFF. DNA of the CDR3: TGTGCCAGCAGCCACGCGGGGGACAGTCGTGCACCGGGGAAGCTGTTTTTT.

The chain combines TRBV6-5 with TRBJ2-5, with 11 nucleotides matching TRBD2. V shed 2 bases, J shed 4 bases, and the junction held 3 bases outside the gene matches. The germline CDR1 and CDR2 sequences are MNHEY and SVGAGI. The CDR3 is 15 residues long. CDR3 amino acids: CASSYGLAGGETQYF. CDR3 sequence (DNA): TGTGCCAGCAGTTACGGGCTAGCGGGAGGAGAGACCCAGTACTTC.

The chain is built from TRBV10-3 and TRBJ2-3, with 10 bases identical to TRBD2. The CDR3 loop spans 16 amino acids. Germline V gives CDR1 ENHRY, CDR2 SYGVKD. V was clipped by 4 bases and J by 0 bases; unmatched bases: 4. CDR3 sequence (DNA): TGTGCCATCAGTGCACTAGCGGGACTTAGCACAGATACGCAGTATTTT. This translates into CAISALAGLSTDTQYF.

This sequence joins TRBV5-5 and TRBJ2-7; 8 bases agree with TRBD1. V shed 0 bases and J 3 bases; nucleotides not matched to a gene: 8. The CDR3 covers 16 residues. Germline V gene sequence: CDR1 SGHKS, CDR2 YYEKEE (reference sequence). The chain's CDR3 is CASSLDIGTGGYEQYF. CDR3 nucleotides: TGTGCCAGCAGCTTGGATATCGGGACAGGCGGCTACGAGCAGTACTTC.

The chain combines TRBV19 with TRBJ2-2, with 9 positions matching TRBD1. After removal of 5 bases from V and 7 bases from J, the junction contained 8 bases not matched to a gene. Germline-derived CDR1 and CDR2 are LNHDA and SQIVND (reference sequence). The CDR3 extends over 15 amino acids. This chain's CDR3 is CASSADRGASGELFF. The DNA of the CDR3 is TGTGCCAGTAGTGCGGACAGGGGCGCGAGCGGGGAGCTGTTTTTT.

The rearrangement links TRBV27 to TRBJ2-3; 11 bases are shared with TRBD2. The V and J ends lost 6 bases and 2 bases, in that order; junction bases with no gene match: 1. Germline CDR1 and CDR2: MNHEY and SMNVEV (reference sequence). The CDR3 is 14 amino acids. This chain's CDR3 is CASRLAGDTDTQYF. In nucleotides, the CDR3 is TGTGCCAGCAGACTAGCGGGAGACACAGATACGCAGTATTTT.

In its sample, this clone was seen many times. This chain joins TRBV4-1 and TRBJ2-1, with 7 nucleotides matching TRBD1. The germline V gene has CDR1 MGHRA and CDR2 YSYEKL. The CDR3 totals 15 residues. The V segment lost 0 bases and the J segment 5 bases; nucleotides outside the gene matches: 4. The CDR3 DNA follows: TGCGCCAGCAGCCAAGACAGGGGGAATCACAATGAGCAGTTCTTC. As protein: CASSQDRGNHNEQFF.

In DNA form, the CDR3 reads TGCGCCAGCAGCTTGAGGGGAGTAGCCACTGAAGCTTTCTTT. This encodes CASSLRGVATEAFF. This chain connects TRBV5-1 to TRBJ1-1; D may be TRBD1 (5 bases). Germline-derived CDR1 and CDR2 are SGHRS and YFSETQ. Trimming took off 1 base at V and 4 bases at J, with 11 bases between the two ends. The CDR3 contains 14 residues.

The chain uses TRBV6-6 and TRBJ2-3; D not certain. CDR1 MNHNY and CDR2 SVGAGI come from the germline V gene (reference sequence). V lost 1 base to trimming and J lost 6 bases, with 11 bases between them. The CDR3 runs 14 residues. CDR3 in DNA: TGTGCCAGCAGTTACTTCGGTACGAAGGATACGCAGTATTTT. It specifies CASSYFGTKDTQYF.

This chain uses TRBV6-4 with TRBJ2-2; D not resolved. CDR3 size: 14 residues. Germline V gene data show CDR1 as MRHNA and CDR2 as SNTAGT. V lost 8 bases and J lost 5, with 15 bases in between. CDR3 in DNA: TGTGCCAGCCCAGACATAGACCGAACCGGGGAGCTGTTTTTT. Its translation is CASPDIDRTGELFF.